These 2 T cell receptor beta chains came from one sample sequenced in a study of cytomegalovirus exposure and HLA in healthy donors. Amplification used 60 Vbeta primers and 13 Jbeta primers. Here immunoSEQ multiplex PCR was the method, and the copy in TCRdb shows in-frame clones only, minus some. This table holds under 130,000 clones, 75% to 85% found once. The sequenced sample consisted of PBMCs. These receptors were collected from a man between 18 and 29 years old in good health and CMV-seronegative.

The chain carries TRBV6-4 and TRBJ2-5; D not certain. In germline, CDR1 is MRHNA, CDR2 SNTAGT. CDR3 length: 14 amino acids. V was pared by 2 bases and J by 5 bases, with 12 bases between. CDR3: CASSDALREETQYF. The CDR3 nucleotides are TGTGCCAGCAGTGACGCTTTAAGAGAGGAGACCCAGTACTTC.

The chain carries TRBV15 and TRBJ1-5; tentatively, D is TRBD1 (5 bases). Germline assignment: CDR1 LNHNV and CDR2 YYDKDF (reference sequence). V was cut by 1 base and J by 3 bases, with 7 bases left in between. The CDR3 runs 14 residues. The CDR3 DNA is TGTGCCACCAGCAGAGGACAGTCCAATCAGCCCCAGCATTTT. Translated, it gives CATSRGQSNQPQHF.